This entry is about one T cell receptor beta chain. Its antigen is not known. The assay was immunoSEQ multiplex PCR, and TCRdb's table has in-frame clones only and misses some. Of about 200,000 clones listed, 65% to 90% are singletons. This record belongs to a study of cytomegalovirus exposure and HLA in healthy donors. Study as a whole: The roughly 120 validation repertoires and the 666 first-cohort repertoires shared a platform, a later analysis reported. Study-wide results and limits: The study listed roughly 160 cytomegalovirus-associated TCR beta chains. CMV antigen specificity of a few CMV-associated chains was confirmed in vitro.

The CDR3 loop spans 18 amino acids. Germline lookup yields CDR1 SGHRS and CDR2 YFSETQ. Trimming at V came to 3 bases and at J to 6 bases, leaving 9 bases not matched to a gene. The source of this sequence is a woman under 40 in good health and CMV-seropositive. Sample: PBMCs. The gene calls are TRBV5-1 and TRBJ2-1, with 16 bases lining up with TRBD2. This CDR3 reads CASSSGTSGRAHGNEQFF. CDR3 DNA sequence: TGCGCCAGCAGCTCGGGGACTAGCGGGAGGGCCCACGGCAATGAGCAGTTCTTC.